Below, 5 T cell receptor beta chains from the same sample are listed, as sequenced in a study of T cell responses to AZD1222 COVID-19 vaccine. The method was immunoSEQ multiplex PCR; TCRdb's version includes in-frame clones alone and lacks a portion of them. This table holds about 97,000 clones, around 87% found once. Material: peripheral blood, obtained 28 days after the second AZD1222 dose. The receptor source for this set is an adult who received the AZD1222 COVID-19 vaccine.

CDR3 in DNA: TGCGCCAGCAGCTTGGCGGGCCCGACGGAAGAGACCCAGTACTTC. It is translated as CASSLAGPTEETQYF. The V and J genes are TRBV5-1 and TRBJ2-5; D is unresolved. The CDR3 runs to 15 residues. CDR1 is SGHRS and CDR2 is YFSETQ in the germline V gene. Trimming shortened V by 0 bases and J by 3 bases, and 12 bases separated the two germline ends.

This clone turned up a few times. The chain joins TRBV30 to TRBJ2-7, with TRBD2 identical over 7 bases. The V and J ends lost 1 base and 4 bases, in that order; junction bases with no gene match: 4. Germline CDR1 reads GTSNPN; CDR2 reads SVGIG (reference sequence). CDR3 length: 13 amino acids. CDR3 region: CAWSEKAGYEQYF. CDR3 bases: TGTGCCTGGAGTGAGAAAGCGGGGTACGAGCAGTACTTC.

J is TRBJ1-2 and V is TRBV5-5; weak D call: TRBD1 (6 bases). From germline, CDR1 is SGHKS and CDR2 YYEKEE (reference sequence). The CDR3 length is 15 residues. Deletions cut 0 bases from V and 5 bases from J, with 14 bases between. CDR3 DNA: TGTGCCAGCAGCTTGGCCAGGCAGGGGATTTATGGCTACACCTTC. It specifies CASSLARQGIYGYTF.

This chain connects TRBV28 to TRBJ1-2, with no clear D. This CDR3 comprises 12 residues. V was trimmed by 2 bases and J by 5 bases, leaving 6 bases between them. Germline assignment: CDR1 MDHEN and CDR2 SYDVKM. As DNA, the CDR3 is TGTGCCAGCAGTTTAGGGGTTTATGGCTACACCTTC. Protein: CASSLGVYGYTF.

The rearrangement uses TRBV27 and TRBJ2-7; D unclear. Trimming removed 4 bases at V and 0 bases at J, with 7 bases between. There are 13 residues in the CDR3. Germline CDR1 reads MNHEY; CDR2 reads SMNVEV (reference sequence). The CDR3 sequence is CASSSDISYEQYF. CDR3 sequence (DNA): TGTGCCAGCAGTTCCGACATCTCCTACGAGCAGTACTTC.